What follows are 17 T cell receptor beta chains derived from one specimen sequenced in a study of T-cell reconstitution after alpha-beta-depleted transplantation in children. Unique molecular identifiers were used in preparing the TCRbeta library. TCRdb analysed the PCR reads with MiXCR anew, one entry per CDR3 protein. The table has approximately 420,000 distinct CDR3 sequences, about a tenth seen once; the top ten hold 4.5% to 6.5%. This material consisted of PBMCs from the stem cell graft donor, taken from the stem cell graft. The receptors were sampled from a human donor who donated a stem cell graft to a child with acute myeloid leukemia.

The CDR3 bases are TGCGCCAGCAGTGGGGGACAGGGGGCGTCCGAGCAGTACGTC. Amino acid sequence: CASSGGQGASEQYV. J is TRBJ2-7 and V is TRBV10-2, with 12 positions matching TRBD1. V lost 4 bases to trimming and J lost 6 bases; unmatched junction nucleotides: 4. Germline CDR1 and CDR2: WSHSY and SAAADI. CDR3 size: 14 residues.

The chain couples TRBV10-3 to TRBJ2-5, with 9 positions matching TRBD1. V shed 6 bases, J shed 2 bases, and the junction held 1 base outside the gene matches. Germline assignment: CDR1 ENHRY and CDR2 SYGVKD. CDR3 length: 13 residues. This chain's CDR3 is CAIRDRGQETQYF. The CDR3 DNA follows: TGTGCCATCAGGGACAGGGGACAAGAGACCCAGTACTTC.

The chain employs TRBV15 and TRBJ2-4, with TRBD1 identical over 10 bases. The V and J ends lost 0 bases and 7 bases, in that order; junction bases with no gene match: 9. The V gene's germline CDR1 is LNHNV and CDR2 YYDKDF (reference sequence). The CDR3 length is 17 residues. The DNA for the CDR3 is TGTGCCACCAGCAGAGATCTTACCGACAGGGGGCTTAACATTCAGTACTTC. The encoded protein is CATSRDLTDRGLNIQYF. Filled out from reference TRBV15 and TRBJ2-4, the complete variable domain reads DAMVIQNPRYQVTQFGKPVTLSCSQTLNHNVMYWYQQKSSQAPKLLFHYYDKDFNNEADTPDNFQSRRPNTSFCFLDIRSPGLGDTAMYLCATSRDLTDRGLNIQYFGAGTRLSVL.

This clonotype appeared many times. The CDR3 here is CASSEVTELTGELFF. The CDR3 DNA is TGTGCCAGCAGTGAAGTGACGGAGTTGACGGGGGAGCTGTTTTTT. The V and J genes are TRBV6-1 and TRBJ2-2; D is undetermined. V dropped 1 base and J dropped 8 bases, with 14 bases sitting between them. Germline CDR1 MNHNS, CDR2 SASEGT. The CDR3 has 15 residues.

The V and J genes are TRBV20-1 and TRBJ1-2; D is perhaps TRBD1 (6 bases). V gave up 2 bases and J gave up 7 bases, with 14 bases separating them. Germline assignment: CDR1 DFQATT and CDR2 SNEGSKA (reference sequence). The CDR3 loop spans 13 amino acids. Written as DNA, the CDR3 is TGCAGTGCTAGATACAGGGAGTTGTTTGGCTACACCTTC. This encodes CSARYRELFGYTF.

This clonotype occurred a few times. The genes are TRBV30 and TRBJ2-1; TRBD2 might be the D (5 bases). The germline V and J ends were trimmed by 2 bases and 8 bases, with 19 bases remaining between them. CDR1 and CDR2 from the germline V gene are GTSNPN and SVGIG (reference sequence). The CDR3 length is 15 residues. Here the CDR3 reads CAWSPLGGWADEQFF. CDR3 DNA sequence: TGTGCCTGGAGTCCTCTGGGCGGGTGGGCGGATGAGCAGTTCTTC.

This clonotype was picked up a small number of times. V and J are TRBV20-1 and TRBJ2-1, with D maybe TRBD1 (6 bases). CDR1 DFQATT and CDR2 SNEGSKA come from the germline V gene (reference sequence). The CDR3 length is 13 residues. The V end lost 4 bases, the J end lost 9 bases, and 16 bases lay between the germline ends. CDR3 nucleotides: TGCAGTGCTACCGAACCAGGGGCGTTTGAGCAGTTCTTC. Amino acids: CSATEPGAFEQFF.

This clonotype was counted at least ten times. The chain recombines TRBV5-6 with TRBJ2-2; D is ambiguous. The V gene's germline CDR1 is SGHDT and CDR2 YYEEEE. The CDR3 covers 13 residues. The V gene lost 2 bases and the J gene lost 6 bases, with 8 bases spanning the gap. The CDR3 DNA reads TGTGCCAGCAGCTTTATCGGGTCCGGGGAGCTGTTTTTT. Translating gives CASSFIGSGELFF.

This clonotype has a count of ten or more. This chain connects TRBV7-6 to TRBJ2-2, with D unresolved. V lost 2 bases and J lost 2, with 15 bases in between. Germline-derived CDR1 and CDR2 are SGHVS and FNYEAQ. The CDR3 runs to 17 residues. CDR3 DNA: TGTGCCAGCAGCTTAACACTTGGGCCCGCCAACACCGGGGAGCTGTTTTTT. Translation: CASSLTLGPANTGELFF.

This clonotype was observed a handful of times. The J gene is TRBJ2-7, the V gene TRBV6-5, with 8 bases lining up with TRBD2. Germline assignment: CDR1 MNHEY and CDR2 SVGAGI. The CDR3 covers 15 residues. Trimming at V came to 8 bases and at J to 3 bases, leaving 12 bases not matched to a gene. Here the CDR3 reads CASRSPTGGGYEQYF. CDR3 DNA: TGTGCCAGCCGATCTCCTACGGGGGGGGGCTACGAGCAGTACTTC.

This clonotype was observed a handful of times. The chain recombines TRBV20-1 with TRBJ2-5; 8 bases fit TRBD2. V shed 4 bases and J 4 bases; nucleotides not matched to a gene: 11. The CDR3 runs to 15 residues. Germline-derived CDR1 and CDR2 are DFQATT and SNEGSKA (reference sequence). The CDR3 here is CSATPGGPRLETQYF. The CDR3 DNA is TGCAGTGCTACCCCGGGAGGGCCCCGGCTAGAGACCCAGTACTTC.

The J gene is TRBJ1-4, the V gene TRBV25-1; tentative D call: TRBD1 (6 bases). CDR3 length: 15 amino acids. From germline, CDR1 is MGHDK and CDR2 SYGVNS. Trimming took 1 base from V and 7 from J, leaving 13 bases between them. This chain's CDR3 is CASSEFGGRSEKLFF. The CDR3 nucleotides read TGTGCCAGCAGTGAATTCGGGGGGCGCAGTGAAAAACTGTTTTTT.

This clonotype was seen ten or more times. This CDR3 reads CSAPGTTTAETQYF. In DNA form, the CDR3 reads TGCAGTGCTCCCGGGACAACTACTGCCGAGACCCAGTACTTC. The chain uses TRBV20-1 and TRBJ2-5; possible D gene TRBD1, 6 bases. This CDR3 spans 14 amino acids. In germline, CDR1 is DFQATT, CDR2 SNEGSKA (reference sequence). The V gene lost 5 bases and the J gene lost 5 bases, with 18 bases spanning the gap.

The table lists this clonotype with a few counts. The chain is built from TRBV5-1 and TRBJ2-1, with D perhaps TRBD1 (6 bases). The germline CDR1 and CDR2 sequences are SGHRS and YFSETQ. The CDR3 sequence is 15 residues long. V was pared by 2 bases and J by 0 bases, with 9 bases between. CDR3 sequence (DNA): TGCGCCAGCAGCTTCGGGACAACCTCCTACAATGAGCAGTTCTTC. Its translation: CASSFGTTSYNEQFF.

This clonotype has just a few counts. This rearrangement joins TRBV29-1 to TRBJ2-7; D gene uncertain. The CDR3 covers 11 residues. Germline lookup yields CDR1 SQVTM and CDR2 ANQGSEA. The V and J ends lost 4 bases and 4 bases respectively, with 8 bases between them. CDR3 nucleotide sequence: TGCAGCGTTGTTGAATTATACGAGCAGTACTTC. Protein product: CSVVELYEQYF.

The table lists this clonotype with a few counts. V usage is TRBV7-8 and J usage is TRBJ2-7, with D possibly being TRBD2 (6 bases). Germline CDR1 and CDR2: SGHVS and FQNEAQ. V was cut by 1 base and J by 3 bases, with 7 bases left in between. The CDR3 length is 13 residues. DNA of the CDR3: TGTGCCAGCAGCTTAGAGGAGGGCTACGAGCAGTACGTC. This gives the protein CASSLEEGYEQYV.

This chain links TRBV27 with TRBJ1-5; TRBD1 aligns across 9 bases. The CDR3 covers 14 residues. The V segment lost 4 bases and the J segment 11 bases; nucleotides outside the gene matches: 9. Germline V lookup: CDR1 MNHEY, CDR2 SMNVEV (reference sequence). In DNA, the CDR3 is TGTGCCAGCAGTTCGCCCCGGGACAGGGTGGCCCAGCATTTT. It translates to CASSSPRDRVAQHF.